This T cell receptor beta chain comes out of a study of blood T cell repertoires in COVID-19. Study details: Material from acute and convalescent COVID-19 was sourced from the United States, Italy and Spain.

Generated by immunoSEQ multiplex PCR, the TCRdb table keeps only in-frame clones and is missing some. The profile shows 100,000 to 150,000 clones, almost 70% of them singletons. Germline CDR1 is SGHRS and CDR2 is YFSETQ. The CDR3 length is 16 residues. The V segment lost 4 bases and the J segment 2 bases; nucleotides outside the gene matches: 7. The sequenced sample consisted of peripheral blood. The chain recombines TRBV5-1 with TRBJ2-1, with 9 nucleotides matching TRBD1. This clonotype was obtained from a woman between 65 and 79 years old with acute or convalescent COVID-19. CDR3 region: CASSGTGSPTYNEQFF. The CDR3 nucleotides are TGCGCCAGCAGCGGGACAGGGTCCCCCACCTACAATGAGCAGTTCTTC.